This is a list of T cell receptor beta chains from one sample in a study of blood T cell repertoires in COVID-19. The table came from immunoSEQ multiplex PCR; TCRdb's copy has only in-frame clones and leaves some out. The sample records about 240,000 clones, about 91% being singletons. Material for sequencing was PBMCs or T cells enriched from blood (not recorded which). The receptors stem from a woman in her twenties or thirties with acute COVID-19. Each CDR3 is given with its conserved first and last residue. D genes are given only for firm matches. Clone size, where shown, is once, few, many, or a class for clones that have expanded.

D: -; J: TRBJ1-2; V: TRBV29-1; size: -; DNA: TGCAGCTACTCGAGGGACACACCTTATGGCTACACCTTC; CDR3: CSYSRDTPYGYTF
D: TRBD2; J: TRBJ2-5; V: TRBV7-2; size: -; DNA: TGTGCCAGCAGCTCCCGGACTAGCGGGGGATCAGAGACCCAGTACTTC; CDR3: CASSSRTSGGSETQYF
D: -; J: TRBJ2-3; V: TRBV11-2; size: -; DNA: TGTGCCAGCAGCTTTCTGGTGCGGGCCCCAAATACGCAGTATTTT; CDR3: CASSFLVRAPNTQYF
D: TRBD2; J: TRBJ2-1; V: TRBV6-1; size: -; DNA: TGTGCCAGCAGTGAACCCCCTCTAGCGGGGAATTACAATGAGCAGTTCTTC; CDR3: CASSEPPLAGNYNEQFF
D: -; J: TRBJ2-7; V: TRBV4-3; size: few; DNA: TGCGCCAGCAGCCAAGACGCCGCCAGTACCTACGAGCAGTACTTC; CDR3: CASSQDAASTYEQYF
D: TRBD1; J: TRBJ2-7; V: TRBV5-5; size: -; DNA: TGTGCCAGCAGCTCTTTTTTGGGACAGGGGTCCGAGCAGTACTTC; CDR3: CASSSFLGQGSEQYF
D: -; J: TRBJ2-2; V: TRBV10-1; size: -; DNA: TGCGCCAGCAGTGGTAGCCCGAACACCGGGGAGCTGTTTTTT; CDR3: CASSGSPNTGELFF
D: TRBD1; J: TRBJ1-2; V: TRBV27; size: few; DNA: TGTGCCAGCAGTTTATGGCCGACAGGGGGCTATGGCTACACCTTC; CDR3: CASSLWPTGGYGYTF
D: -; J: TRBJ1-6; V: TRBV7-6; size: -; DNA: TGTGCCAGCAGCCAGGGTTCAGGGTCATACTCACCCCTCCACTTT; CDR3: CASSQGSGSYSPLHF
D: TRBD1; J: TRBJ1-2; V: TRBV7-2; size: -; DNA: TGTGCCAGCAGCTCCGGACAGGGGGCTTTTGGCTACACCTTC; CDR3: CASSSGQGAFGYTF
D: TRBD2; J: TRBJ2-1; V: TRBV12-5; size: -; DNA: TGTGCTAGTGGTATTATAGCGGGGGGGAAGTACAATGAGCAGTTCTTC; CDR3: CASGIIAGGKYNEQFF
D: -; J: TRBJ1-1; V: TRBV7-9; size: -; DNA: TGTGCCAGCAGCCCGTTGCGAGGGGGGAACACTGAAGCTTTCTTT; CDR3: CASSPLRGGNTEAFF
D: -; J: TRBJ1-3; V: TRBV30; size: -; DNA: TGTGCCTGGAGTTCAGGGCCAGGAAACACCATATATTTT; CDR3: CAWSSGPGNTIYF
D: TRBD2; J: TRBJ2-5; V: TRBV12-3/TRBV12-4; size: -; DNA: TGTGCCAGCAGTAGCGGGGACCGAGAGACCCAGTACTTC; CDR3: CASSSGDRETQYF
D: TRBD1; J: TRBJ1-3; V: TRBV7-8; size: few; DNA: TGTGCCAGCAGCTTAGGGACAGGCTCTGGAAACACCATATATTTT; CDR3: CASSLGTGSGNTIYF
D: -; J: TRBJ1-3; V: TRBV28; size: -; DNA: TGTGCCAGCACCGCTAGGGGCTCGCCGCTCTCTGGAAACACCATATATTTT; CDR3: CASTARGSPLSGNTIYF
D: -; J: TRBJ2-1; V: TRBV4-1; size: once; DNA: TGCGCCAGCAGCCAAGAGTTTCGGGGTGGGGATGAGCAGTTCTTC; CDR3: CASSQEFRGGDEQFF
D: -; J: TRBJ1-5; V: TRBV19; size: -; DNA: TGTGCCAGTAGTATGGTTCAGGAAGGTCAGCCCCAGCATTTT; CDR3: CASSMVQEGQPQHF
D: -; J: TRBJ1-4; V: TRBV7-2; size: -; DNA: TGTGCCAGCAGCCGGGACAATATGGGTGAAAAACTGTTTTTT; CDR3: CASSRDNMGEKLFF
D: -; J: TRBJ2-1; V: TRBV20-1; size: -; DNA: TGCAGTGCTACGCGGGACGGGGAGCAGTTCTTC; CDR3: CSATRDGEQFF
D: TRBD2; J: TRBJ2-5; V: TRBV5-8; size: -; DNA: TGTGCCAGCAGCCCAAGGGGGACTAGGGTAGAGACCCAGTACTTC; CDR3: CASSPRGTRVETQYF
D: -; J: TRBJ2-7; V: TRBV6-1; size: once; DNA: TGTGCCAGCAGTGAGGGGGCAGGCACCTACGAGCAGTACTTC; CDR3: CASSEGAGTYEQYF
D: -; J: TRBJ2-5; V: TRBV9; size: -; DNA: TGTGCCAGCAGCGTAGGGGCAGGAGCAGGGGAGACCCAGTACTTC; CDR3: CASSVGAGAGETQYF
D: TRBD1; J: TRBJ2-5; V: TRBV29-1; size: few; DNA: TGCAGCGTTGAGACACAGGGGGGAGAGACCCAGTACTTC; CDR3: CSVETQGGETQYF
D: TRBD1; J: TRBJ2-3; V: TRBV4-1; size: -; DNA: TGCGCCAGCAGCCCGATTTCGGGACAGGGTTTGGCAGATACGCAGTATTTT; CDR3: CASSPISGQGLADTQYF
D: -; J: TRBJ1-6; V: TRBV5-1; size: few; DNA: TGCGCCAGCAGCACCCAGGGAGGGAAAGATTCACCCCTCCACTTT; CDR3: CASSTQGGKDSPLHF
D: TRBD2; J: TRBJ2-1; V: TRBV7-8; size: -; DNA: TGTGCCAGCAGCTTAGAGGCGGGGGGGTACAATGAGCAGTTCTTC; CDR3: CASSLEAGGYNEQFF
D: -; J: TRBJ2-1; V: TRBV14; size: -; DNA: TGTGCCAGCAGCCAAGATTCGTTTCGGCAGGGGCCATACAATGAGCAGTTCTTC; CDR3: CASSQDSFRQGPYNEQFF
D: -; J: TRBJ1-3; V: TRBV7-8; size: few; DNA: TGTGCCAGCAGCTTGGCCGTTGAGAGGTTTCTATATTTT; CDR3: CASSLAVERFLYF
D: -; J: TRBJ1-2; V: TRBV27; size: -; DNA: TGTGCCAGCAAATTGAACCATCAGAACTATGGCTACACCTTC; CDR3: CASKLNHQNYGYTF
D: -; J: TRBJ1-1; V: TRBV11-2; size: -; DNA: TGTGCCAGCAGCTTAGGTCGAGGGGGGAACACTGAAGCTTTCTTT; CDR3: CASSLGRGGNTEAFF
D: TRBD2; J: TRBJ2-3; V: TRBV7-9; size: once; DNA: TGTGCCAGCAGTTCCGGACTAGACACAGATACGCAGTATTTT; CDR3: CASSSGLDTDTQYF
D: -; J: TRBJ1-1; V: TRBV14; size: few; DNA: TGTGCCAGCAGCCAAGATCCTCGTACTGAAGCTTTCTTT; CDR3: CASSQDPRTEAFF
D: -; J: TRBJ2-6; V: TRBV7-6; size: -; DNA: TGTGCCAGCAGCTTAGTTTTGAGTCGCGGGATAACTGGGGCCAACGTCCTGACTTTC; CDR3: CASSLVLSRGITGANVLTF
D: TRBD1; J: TRBJ2-7; V: TRBV29-1; size: -; DNA: TGCAGCGTACCGGGACAGGGCTCCTACGAGCAGTACTTC; CDR3: CSVPGQGSYEQYF
D: -; J: TRBJ2-1; V: TRBV12-5; size: -; DNA: TGTGCTAGTGGGGCCCCAGGATACAATGAGCAGTTCTTC; CDR3: CASGAPGYNEQFF
D: -; J: TRBJ2-2; V: TRBV5-1; size: -; DNA: TGCGCCAGCAGCTTGGACAGGTGGAAAACCGGGGAGCTGTTTTTT; CDR3: CASSLDRWKTGELFF
D: TRBD1; J: TRBJ2-7; V: TRBV19; size: -; DNA: TGTGCCAGTAGTATTGGAGTGGGGACAGCAAGATACGAGCAGTACTTC; CDR3: CASSIGVGTARYEQYF
D: TRBD1; J: TRBJ1-2; V: TRBV7-9; size: -; DNA: TGTGCCAGCAGCTCAGGGGGGCATTATGGCTACACCTTC; CDR3: CASSSGGHYGYTF
D: -; J: TRBJ1-2; V: TRBV12-5; size: -; DNA: TGTGCTAGTGGTTGGGTTCGGGGCTACACCTTC; CDR3: CASGWVRGYTF
D: TRBD1; J: TRBJ1-2; V: TRBV6-2/TRBV6-3; size: -; DNA: TGTGCCAGCAGTTTTAGCCCGGGGACAGGGTATGGCTACACCTTC; CDR3: CASSFSPGTGYGYTF
D: TRBD1; J: TRBJ2-1; V: TRBV6-5; size: -; DNA: TGTGCCAGCAGCCGGGACAGGGGATCCAATGAGCAGTTCTTC; CDR3: CASSRDRGSNEQFF
D: -; J: TRBJ1-2; V: TRBV30; size: -; DNA: TGTGCCTGGATCGGGACAACGAACTATGGCTACACCTTC; CDR3: CAWIGTTNYGYTF
D: -; J: TRBJ2-7; V: TRBV30; size: -; DNA: TGTGCCTGGACGGACGGGGTATCCTACGAGCAGTACTTC; CDR3: CAWTDGVSYEQYF
D: -; J: TRBJ1-2; V: TRBV3-1/TRBV3-2; size: few; DNA: TGTGCCAGCAGCCAAGAGGGCAGGGGAAATGGCTACACCTTC; CDR3: CASSQEGRGNGYTF
D: -; J: TRBJ2-5; V: TRBV19; size: many; DNA: TGTGCCAGTAGTATTAGGACTACTAAATACCAAGAGACCCAGTACTTC; CDR3: CASSIRTTKYQETQYF
D: -; J: TRBJ1-2; V: TRBV7-8; size: -; DNA: TGTGCCAGCGCTTGGCCCGGCGCCTCAACAGGAAAAGCTAACTATGGCTACACCTTC; CDR3: CASAWPGASTGKANYGYTF
D: -; J: TRBJ2-2; V: TRBV5-1; size: few; DNA: TGCGCCAGCAGCTCACCAGACAGACAGAACACCGGGGAGCTGTTTTTT; CDR3: CASSSPDRQNTGELFF
D: -; J: TRBJ1-5; V: TRBV30; size: once; DNA: TGTGCCTGGAGCCGGTGGGGGGGCGAGAATCAGCCCCAGCATTTT; CDR3: CAWSRWGGENQPQHF
D: TRBD2; J: TRBJ2-3; V: TRBV5-1; size: -; DNA: TGCGCCAGCAGCTTGGAGGGGACTAGCGGGGGCTCAGATACGCAGTATTTT; CDR3: CASSLEGTSGGSDTQYF
D: TRBD2; J: TRBJ2-7; V: TRBV6-5; size: -; DNA: TGTGCCAGCAGCCCGGCGGGGGGGCGGACCTACGAGCAGTACTTC; CDR3: CASSPAGGRTYEQYF
D: -; J: TRBJ1-5; V: TRBV24-1; size: -; DNA: TGTGCCACCAGTACTGGGGGGGCAGATCAGCCCCAGCATTTT; CDR3: CATSTGGADQPQHF
D: -; J: TRBJ1-1; V: TRBV29-1; size: -; DNA: TGCAGCACGAAACAGGGCTCGGCTGAAGCTTTCTTT; CDR3: CSTKQGSAEAFF
D: TRBD1; J: TRBJ2-2; V: TRBV6-5; size: few; DNA: TGTGCCGCAACGCAGGGGGAGTCCGGGGAGCTGTTTTTT; CDR3: CAATQGESGELFF
D: -; J: TRBJ2-3; V: TRBV19; size: -; DNA: TGTGCCAGTAGGGCAGGCGTCGGCACAGATACGCAGTATTTT; CDR3: CASRAGVGTDTQYF
D: -; J: TRBJ1-3; V: TRBV7-2; size: -; DNA: TGTGCCAGCAGCTTAGGTTCGTTCCACAACTCTGGAAACACCATATATTTT; CDR3: CASSLGSFHNSGNTIYF
D: -; J: TRBJ1-5; V: TRBV19; size: -; DNA: TGTGCCAGTAGTATAGTTCTACGGGGTTATCAGCCCCAGCATTTT; CDR3: CASSIVLRGYQPQHF